This TCR beta chain was captured by sequencing in a study of shared clonotypes between healthy human individuals. On this clone: What it recognizes is unknown.

Sequencing used immunoSEQ multiplex PCR; TCRdb keeps in-frame clones, though not all of them. The repertoire holds about 700,000 clones, with around 92% as singletons. General study points: Clonotype sharing across a few donors was observed for around 4.8% of naive CD4 clonotypes.

Naive CD8 isolation took CD45RO-negative cells positively selected for CCR7 and excluded terminally differentiated effector memory CD45RA+ cells. V lost 7 bases to trimming and J lost 6 bases; unmatched junction nucleotides: 9. The CDR3 sequence is 14 residues long. Germline V gene lookup returns CDR1 LNHDA and CDR2 SQIVND (reference sequence). The source material was naive CD8+ T cells sorted from blood. The chain employs TRBV19 and TRBJ2-1, with 7 bases lining up with TRBD2. The TCR comes from a man under 40 in good health. CDR3 protein: CASMGRAGPNEQFF. The CDR3 DNA is TGTGCCAGTATGGGGAGGGCGGGACCCAATGAGCAGTTCTTC.